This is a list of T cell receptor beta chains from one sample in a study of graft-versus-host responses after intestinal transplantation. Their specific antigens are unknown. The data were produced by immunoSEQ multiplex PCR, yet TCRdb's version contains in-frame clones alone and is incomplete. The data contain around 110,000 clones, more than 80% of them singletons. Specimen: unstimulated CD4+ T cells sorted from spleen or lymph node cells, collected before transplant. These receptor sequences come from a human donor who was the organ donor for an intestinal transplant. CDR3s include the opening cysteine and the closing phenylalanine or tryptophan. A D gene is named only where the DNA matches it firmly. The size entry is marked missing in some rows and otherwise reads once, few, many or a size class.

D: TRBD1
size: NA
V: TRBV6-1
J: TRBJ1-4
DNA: TGTGCCAGCAGGCGTACAGGGGATAATGAAAAACTGTTTTTT
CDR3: CASRRTGDNEKLFF

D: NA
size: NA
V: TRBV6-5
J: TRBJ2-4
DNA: TGTGCCAGCAGTGAAGACATAGAAAACATTCAGTACTTC
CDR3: CASSEDIENIQYF

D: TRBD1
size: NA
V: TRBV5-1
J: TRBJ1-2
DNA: TGCGCCAGCAGCTCGACAGGCGACAGGGTCTATGGCTACACCTTC
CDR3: CASSSTGDRVYGYTF

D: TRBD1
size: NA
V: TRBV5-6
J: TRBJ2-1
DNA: TGTGCCAGCAGCACGGGACAGGGGAAGAATGAGCAGTTCTTC
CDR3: CASSTGQGKNEQFF

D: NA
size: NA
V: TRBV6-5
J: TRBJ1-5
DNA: TGTGCCAGCAGTGTGTCCGGGCAGCCCCAGCATTTT
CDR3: CASSVSGQPQHF

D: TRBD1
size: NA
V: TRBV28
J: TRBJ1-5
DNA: TGTGCCAGCAGTTTTTCAGGGGGCGGGCAGCCCCAGCATTTT
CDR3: CASSFSGGGQPQHF

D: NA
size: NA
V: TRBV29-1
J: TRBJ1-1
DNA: TGCAGCGTTGAAATACAGGCGAACACTGAAGCTTTCTTT
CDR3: CSVEIQANTEAFF

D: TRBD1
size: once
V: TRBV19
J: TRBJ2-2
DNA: TGTGCCAGTAGAGGGGACAGGGTTAACACCGGGGAGCTGTTTTTT
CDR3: CASRGDRVNTGELFF

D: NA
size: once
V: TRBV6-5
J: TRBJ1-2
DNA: TGTGCCAGCAAGCAAGCAGCCGGCCCCTATGGCTACACCTTC
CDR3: CASKQAAGPYGYTF

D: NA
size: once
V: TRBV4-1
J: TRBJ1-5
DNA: TGCGCCAGCAGCCAAGATCGCGGAACACCGAGCAATCAGCCCCAGCATTTT
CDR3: CASSQDRGTPSNQPQHF

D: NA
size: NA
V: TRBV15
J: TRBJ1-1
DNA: TGTGCCACCAGCAGAGCTGGCAGGGATGGGTTCACTGAAGCTTTCTTT
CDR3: CATSRAGRDGFTEAFF

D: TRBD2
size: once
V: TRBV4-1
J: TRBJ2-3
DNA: TGCGCCAGCAGCCACGGACCGGGAGGGCCGGGAGATACGCAGTATTTT
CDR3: CASSHGPGGPGDTQYF

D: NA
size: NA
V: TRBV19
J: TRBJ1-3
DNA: TGTGCCAGTAACCAACAGAGCTCTGGAAACACCATATATTTT
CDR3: CASNQQSSGNTIYF

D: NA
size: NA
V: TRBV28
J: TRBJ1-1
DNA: TGTGCCAGCTTTTCATACACTGAAGCTTTCTTT
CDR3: CASFSYTEAFF

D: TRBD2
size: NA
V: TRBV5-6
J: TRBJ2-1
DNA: TGTGCCAGCAGCTTGGGAGTGACTAGCGGCTACAATGAGCAGTTCTTC
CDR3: CASSLGVTSGYNEQFF

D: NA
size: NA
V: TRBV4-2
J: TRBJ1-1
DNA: TGTGCCAGCAGCCAAGATTACGGGCCACGGATCGCTTTCTTT
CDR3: CASSQDYGPRIAFF

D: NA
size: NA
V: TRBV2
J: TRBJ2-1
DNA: TGTGCCAGCAGAGCTAGTCCGGCGGCCCCGTTCTTC
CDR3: CASRASPAAPFF

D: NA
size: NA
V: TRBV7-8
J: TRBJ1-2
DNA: TGTGCCAGCAGCCCCGCAGAAGGATATGGCTACACCTTC
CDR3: CASSPAEGYGYTF

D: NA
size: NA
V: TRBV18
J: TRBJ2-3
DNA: TGTGCCAGCTCAGATACTACTCAGGGTGTAGCGCGTTTT
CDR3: CASSDTTQGVARF

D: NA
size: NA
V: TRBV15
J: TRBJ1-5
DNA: TGTGCCACCAGCAGGGACTACGGCAATAGCAATCAGCCCCAGCATTTT
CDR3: CATSRDYGNSNQPQHF

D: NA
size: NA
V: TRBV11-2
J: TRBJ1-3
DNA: TGTGCCAGCAGCTTGGTTCGGCCTGGAAACACCATATATTTT
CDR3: CASSLVRPGNTIYF

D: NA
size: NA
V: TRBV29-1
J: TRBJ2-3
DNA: TGCAGCGTTGAAGTCTCCAGGGGTAGAGATACGCAGTATTTT
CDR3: CSVEVSRGRDTQYF

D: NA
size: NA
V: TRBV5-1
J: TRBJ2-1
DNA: TGCGCCAGCAGCTTGTCTAGCGACGCCTACAATGAGCAGTTCTTC
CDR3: CASSLSSDAYNEQFF

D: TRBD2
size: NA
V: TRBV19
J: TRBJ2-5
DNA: TGTGCCAGTAGTATGCCTAGCGGGACCTTCATACAAGAGACCCAGTACTTC
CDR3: CASSMPSGTFIQETQYF

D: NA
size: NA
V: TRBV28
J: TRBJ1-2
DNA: TGTGCCAGCAGGCCGGCTATGATTTATGGCTACACCTTC
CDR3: CASRPAMIYGYTF

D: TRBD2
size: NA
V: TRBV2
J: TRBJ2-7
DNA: TGTGCCAGCAGTCGGGGGCTAGCGGGGTACGAGCAGTACTTC
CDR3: CASSRGLAGYEQYF

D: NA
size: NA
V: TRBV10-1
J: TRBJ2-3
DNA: TGCGCCACCTGGGACTCCTCATCCCCAGATACGCAGTATTTT
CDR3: CATWDSSSPDTQYF

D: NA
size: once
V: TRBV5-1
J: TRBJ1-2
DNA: TGCGCCAGCAGCTTGGCCCCCGGCAGGGTAGGTGGCTACACCTTC
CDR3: CASSLAPGRVGGYTF

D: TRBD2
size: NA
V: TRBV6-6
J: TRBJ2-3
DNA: TGTGCCAGCAGTTACGGGCTAGCGGGTGTGGATACGCAGTATTTT
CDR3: CASSYGLAGVDTQYF

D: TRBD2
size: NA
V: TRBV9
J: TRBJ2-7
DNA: TGTGCCAGCGGCGCTGGCGGGGGAACCAGCTCCTACGAGCAGTACTTC
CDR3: CASGAGGGTSSYEQYF

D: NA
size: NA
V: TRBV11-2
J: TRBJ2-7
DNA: TGTGCCAGCAGCGAGAAGGTAGTCAGGGGTGTTAAGTTTTACGAGCAGTACTTC
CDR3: CASSEKVVRGVKFYEQYF

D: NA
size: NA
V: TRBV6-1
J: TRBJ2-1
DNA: TGTGCCAGCAGTGAAGTGGGAGGGGGTTTCTATGAGCAGTTCTTC
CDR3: CASSEVGGGFYEQFF

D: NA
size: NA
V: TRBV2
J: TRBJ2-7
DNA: TGTGCCAGCGGGTTTGACGCCTCGGACTTCTACGAGCAGTACTTC
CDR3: CASGFDASDFYEQYF

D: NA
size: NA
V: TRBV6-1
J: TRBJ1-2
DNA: TGTGCCAGCAGTCTCTTTCGTGGCAGCTACTATGGCTACACCTTC
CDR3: CASSLFRGSYYGYTF

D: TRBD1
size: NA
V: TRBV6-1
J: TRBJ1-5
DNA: TGTGCCAGTGGACAGGAGGTTGGTCAGCCCCAGCATTTT
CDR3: CASGQEVGQPQHF

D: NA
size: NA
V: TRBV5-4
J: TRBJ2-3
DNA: TGTGCCAGCAGCTTGCTGGTAGGCACAGATACGCAGTATTTT
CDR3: CASSLLVGTDTQYF

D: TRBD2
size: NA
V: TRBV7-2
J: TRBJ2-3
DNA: TGTGCCAGCAGCACTGCTAGCGGGGGCACAGATACGCAGTATTTT
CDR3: CASSTASGGTDTQYF

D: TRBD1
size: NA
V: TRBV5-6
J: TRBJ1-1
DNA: TGTGCCAGCAGCTTGGGGCTCGGGACAGGGGGCACTGAAGCTTTCTTT
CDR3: CASSLGLGTGGTEAFF

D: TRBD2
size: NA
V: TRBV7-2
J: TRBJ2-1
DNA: TGTGCCAGCGCCCTTCGCGGGAGTCCCCCCGATGAGCAGTTCTTC
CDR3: CASALRGSPPDEQFF

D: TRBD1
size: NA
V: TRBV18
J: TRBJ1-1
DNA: TGTGCCAGCTCAACGTCGACAGGGTCCATGAACACTGAAGCTTTCTTT
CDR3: CASSTSTGSMNTEAFF

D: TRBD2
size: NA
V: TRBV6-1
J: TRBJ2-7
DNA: TGTGCCAGCAGTGAAAGGACCGGGACTAGGGGGTTCTACGAGCAGTACTTC
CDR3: CASSERTGTRGFYEQYF

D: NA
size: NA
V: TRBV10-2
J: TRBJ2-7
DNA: TGCGCCAGCAGTCGGGGGCGGAGCTCCTACGAGCAGTACTTC
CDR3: CASSRGRSSYEQYF

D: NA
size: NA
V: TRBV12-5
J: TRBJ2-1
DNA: TGTGCTAGTGGTTGGACTGGAAGGAGAAATGAGCAGTTCTTC
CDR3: CASGWTGRRNEQFF

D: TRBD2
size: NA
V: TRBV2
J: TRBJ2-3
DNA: TGTGCCAGCAGTGTATGGCTAGCGGGCACAGATACGCAGTATTTT
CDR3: CASSVWLAGTDTQYF

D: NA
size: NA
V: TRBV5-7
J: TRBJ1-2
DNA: TGTGCCAGCAGCTTGGCCGGGGGTACTGGCTACACCTTC
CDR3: CASSLAGGTGYTF

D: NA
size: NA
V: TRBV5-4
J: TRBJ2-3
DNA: TGTGCCAGCAGCTACGATTGGGCAGATACGCAGTATTTT
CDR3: CASSYDWADTQYF

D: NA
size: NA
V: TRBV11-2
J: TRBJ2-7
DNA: TGTGCCAGCAGCTCCGGAGTTATCCACGAGCAGTACTTC
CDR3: CASSSGVIHEQYF